One and the same sample provided the 24 T cell receptor beta chains below, sequenced in a study of CD8 T cells in Susac syndrome. Reverse transcription of about 0.45 to 1 ug RNA was performed with random hexamers. MiXCR, applied by TCRdb to the immunoSEQ multiplex PCR reads, yields one record per CDR3 protein. Counted here are roughly 80,000 distinct CDR3 sequences, just under 95% occurring once; the ten biggest clones make up approximately 0.26%. The sequenced sample was CD8+ T cells from PBMCs. The receptor source for this set is a human donor in good health.

The chain employs TRBV4-3 and TRBJ2-1; 7 bases match TRBD1. This CDR3 has 14 amino acids. Germline assignment: CDR1 LGHNA and CDR2 YSLEER. V lost 4 bases and J lost 7; bases outside the gene matches: 7. CDR3 in DNA: TGCGCCAGCAGCCTTGATAGGGGACAGAATGAGCAGTTCTTC. Amino acid sequence: CASSLDRGQNEQFF.

J is TRBJ2-2 and V is TRBV6-2 or TRBV6-3; tentatively, D is TRBD1 (5 bases). This CDR3 has 15 amino acids. Germline CDR1 is MNHEY and CDR2 is SVGEGT. V was clipped by 2 bases and J by 2 bases, with 9 bases between them. The CDR3 nucleotides read TGTGCCAGCAGTTACGCGACAGTTAACACCGGGGAGCTGTTTTTT. Translation: CASSYATVNTGELFF.

V gene TRBV9 combines with J gene TRBJ1-2; no clear D gene. The CDR3 spans 13 residues. Germline assignment: CDR1 SGDLS and CDR2 YYNGEE. V was trimmed by 2 bases and J by 7 bases, leaving 12 bases between them. For the CDR3, the DNA is TGTGCCAGCAGCGTGAATCAGGAGGGTGGCTACACCTTC. Translated: CASSVNQEGGYTF. Full variable domain (rest looked up from reference TRBV9 and TRBJ1-2): DSGVTQTPKHLITATGQRVTLRCSPRSGDLSVYWYQQSLDQGLQFLIQYYNGEERAKGNILERFSAQQFPDLHSELNLSSLELGDSALYFCASSVNQEGGYTFGSGTRLTVV.

The V gene is TRBV24-1, the J gene TRBJ2-1; 7 bases align to TRBD1. The length of the CDR3 is 13 residues. V shed 5 bases and J 9 bases; nucleotides not matched to a gene: 6. Germline CDR1 KGHDR, CDR2 SFDVKD. CDR3: CATSGRGIGEQFF. In DNA, the CDR3 is TGTGCCACCAGTGGCAGGGGGATTGGTGAGCAGTTCTTC.

This clonotype has only one observation. The chain links TRBV14 to TRBJ1-1, with 10 bases identical to TRBD1. Germline V lookup: CDR1 SGHDN, CDR2 FVKESK. Germline trimming cut 4 bases from V and 2 bases from J; bases unmatched to any gene: 16. The CDR3 runs to 19 residues. This CDR3 is CASSPLARRQGASNTEAFF. The CDR3, as DNA: TGTGCCAGCAGCCCACTTGCCCGAAGACAGGGGGCAAGTAACACTGAAGCTTTCTTT.

The chain carries TRBV4-1 and TRBJ2-1; D could derive from TRBD1 or TRBD2 (5 bases each). Trimming removed 8 bases at V and 10 bases at J, with 12 bases between. Germline-derived CDR1 and CDR2 are MGHRA and YSYEKL. The CDR3 is made up of 11 amino acids. In DNA form, the CDR3 reads TGCGCCAGCCTGGGGACCTCAGAGCAGTTCTTC. Translation gives CASLGTSEQFF.

This CDR3 reads CASSQEGSSGNEQYF. For the CDR3, the DNA is TGCGCCAGCAGCCAAGAAGGTTCTAGCGGAAACGAGCAGTACTTC. The gene calls are TRBV4-3 and TRBJ2-7, with 7 nucleotides matching TRBD2. J gave up 5 bases and V 0 bases, and 7 bases lay outside the gene matches. The CDR3 totals 15 residues. Germline loops: CDR1 LGHNA, CDR2 YSLEER.

The chain carries TRBV5-1 and TRBJ2-7, with 7 bases lining up with TRBD2. The CDR3 spans 14 residues. With 4 bases clipped from V and 2 bases from J, the junction kept 6 bases outside the gene matches. In germline, CDR1 is SGHRS, CDR2 YFSETQ. CDR3 nucleotide sequence: TGCGCCAGCAGCCGGGGGAGGGCCCCCTACGAGCAGTACTTC. Translating it yields CASSRGRAPYEQYF.

The chain recombines TRBV7-9 with TRBJ2-5; D gene ambiguous. Germline CDR1 reads SEHNR; CDR2 reads FQNEAQ (reference sequence). Between the trimmed V and J ends, which lost 5 bases and 5 bases, there was a span of 9 bases. This CDR3 region has 12 residues. In DNA form, the CDR3 reads TGTGCCAGCAGCCCCTCAGTTGAGACCCAGTACTTC. Translation gives CASSPSVETQYF.

J is TRBJ1-1 and V is TRBV29-1; tentatively, D is TRBD1 (5 bases). This CDR3 comprises 14 residues. With 3 bases removed from V and 1 base from J, the gap between germline ends came to 12 bases. CDR1 and CDR2 (germline): SQVTM, ANQGSEA. The CDR3 region has the DNA TGCAGCGTTGAGAGGGCAGGGTGGAACACTGAAGCTTTCTTT. As protein: CSVERAGWNTEAFF.

The V gene is TRBV27, the J gene TRBJ2-7; TRBD2 matches at 7 bases. The trim removed 6 bases at V and 0 bases at J, leaving 5 bases unmatched. The CDR3 sequence is 14 residues long. Germline assignment: CDR1 MNHEY and CDR2 SMNVEV (reference sequence). The CDR3 region is CASSRRGTSYEQYF. Here the CDR3 DNA reads TGTGCCAGCAGCCGGCGGGGGACCTCCTACGAGCAGTACTTC.

The V gene is TRBV6-5, the J gene TRBJ1-2; D not certain. Deletions cut 0 bases from V and 4 bases from J, with 6 bases between. The germline CDR1 and CDR2 sequences are MNHEY and SVGAGI. CDR3 length: 13 residues. CDR3 sequence: CASSYSTGYGYTF. CDR3 sequence (DNA): TGTGCCAGCAGTTACTCGACGGGCTATGGCTACACCTTC.

The gene calls are TRBV6-2 or TRBV6-3 and TRBJ2-4, with 9 bases that match TRBD1. V lost 6 bases, J lost 8 bases, and 11 bases stayed unmatched. The CDR3 covers 15 residues. The germline CDR1 and CDR2 sequences are MNHEY and SVGEGT. CDR3 region: CASSRDTGGADIQYF. Here the CDR3 DNA reads TGTGCCAGCAGCCGCGACACAGGGGGCGCGGACATTCAGTACTTC.

This chain links TRBV3-1 with TRBJ1-5; the D gene is possibly TRBD1 (5 bases). This CDR3 contains 17 residues. V dropped 0 bases and J dropped 0 bases, with 12 bases sitting between them. Germline CDR1 is LGHDT and CDR2 is YNNKEL (reference sequence). As DNA, the CDR3 is TGTGCCAGCAGCCAAGAAAGGGGAGTAGGTAGCAATCAGCCCCAGCATTTT. Amino acid sequence: CASSQERGVGSNQPQHF.

The rearrangement links TRBV2 to TRBJ2-2; the D gene is possibly TRBD1 (5 bases). This CDR3 spans 14 amino acids. In germline, CDR1 is SNHLY, CDR2 FYNNEI. The germline V and J ends were trimmed by 6 bases and 6 bases, with 14 bases remaining between them. CDR3 coding DNA: TGTGCCAGCAGGCCAGGGCAATTGGCCGGGGAGCTGTTTTTT. Translated, it gives CASRPGQLAGELFF.

The sample holds one count of this clonotype. This rearrangement joins TRBV20-1 to TRBJ2-1, with TRBD1 matching over 7 bases. The CDR3 has 14 residues. V dropped 5 bases and J dropped 8; count of bases not matched to a gene: 12. Germline CDR1 is DFQATT and CDR2 is SNEGSKA (reference sequence). CDR3 sequence reads: CSAEQGMEAYEQFF. The CDR3 DNA follows: TGCAGTGCTGAACAGGGGATGGAGGCGTATGAGCAGTTCTTC.

The CDR3 here is CASSQVGYTKNQETQYF. The CDR3 DNA is TGCGCCAGCAGCCAAGTGGGCTACACCAAGAACCAAGAGACCCAGTACTTC. The V call is TRBV4-1, the J call TRBJ2-5; no definite D call. The germline V and J ends were trimmed by 1 base and 0 bases, with 15 bases remaining between them. This CDR3 has 17 residues. Germline values: CDR1 MGHRA, CDR2 YSYEKL.

The V gene is TRBV6-5, the J gene TRBJ1-4, with D possibly matching TRBD1 (6 bases). From germline, CDR1 is MNHEY and CDR2 SVGAGI. The CDR3 spans 13 residues. V dropped 5 bases and J dropped 5 bases, with 9 bases sitting between them. Here the CDR3 reads CASSGGQNEKLFF. CDR3 DNA sequence: TGTGCCAGCAGTGGGGGGCAGAATGAAAAACTGTTTTTT.

This clonotype was seen just once. V and J are TRBV28 and TRBJ2-3; possible D gene TRBD2, 5 bases. V lost 6 bases, J lost 2 bases, and 12 bases lay in between. The CDR3 covers 14 residues. Per germline, CDR1 MDHEN and CDR2 SYDVKM. The CDR3 DNA sequence: TGTGCCAGCAGGAGGCCCGGGGTCACAGATACGCAGTATTTT. As protein: CASRRPGVTDTQYF.

This chain joins TRBV5-1 and TRBJ2-5; D not resolved. The germline V gene has CDR1 SGHRS and CDR2 YFSETQ. V was trimmed by 3 bases and J by 0 bases, leaving 6 bases between them. The CDR3 runs to 13 residues. In DNA, the CDR3 is TGCGCCAGCAGCTCGCCATACCAAGAGACCCAGTACTTC. Translating gives CASSSPYQETQYF.

The chain employs TRBV27 and TRBJ2-1; D perhaps matches TRBD2 (5 bases). The CDR3 totals 16 residues. V lost 2 bases, J lost 8 bases, and 19 bases lay in between. In germline, CDR1 is MNHEY, CDR2 SMNVEV (reference sequence). The CDR3 loop reads CASSLRVHSANHEQFF. The CDR3 DNA reads as TGTGCCAGCAGTTTACGGGTCCATAGCGCTAATCATGAGCAGTTCTTC.

The genes are TRBV9 and TRBJ2-3, with D possibly matching TRBD1 (5 bases). The V and J ends lost 0 bases and 4 bases respectively, with 9 bases between them. Germline V gene lookup returns CDR1 SGDLS and CDR2 YYNGEE. The CDR3 sequence is 14 residues long. This CDR3 is CASSVAGFSDTQYF. The CDR3 bases are TGTGCCAGCAGCGTAGCAGGGTTTTCAGATACGCAGTATTTT.

The CDR3 DNA reads TGCAGTGCCCACAGGGGGAACTACGAGCAGTACGTC. Its translation: CSAHRGNYEQYV. V and J are TRBV20-1 and TRBJ2-7; 8 bases map to TRBD1. Per germline, CDR1 DFQATT and CDR2 SNEGSKA (reference sequence). The CDR3 spans 12 residues. V was clipped by 6 bases and J by 3 bases; unmatched bases: 4.

The chain joins TRBV15 to TRBJ2-7, with a possible D match to TRBD2 (5 bases). Trimming removed 3 bases from V and 1 base from J, with 13 bases in between. From germline, CDR1 is LNHNV and CDR2 YYDKDF (reference sequence). The CDR3 sequence is 15 residues long. CDR3 bases: TGTGCCACCAGCAGGGGTCCTGGAGGATCCTACGAGCAGTACTTC. Translated: CATSRGPGGSYEQYF.